The 24 T cell receptor beta chains below come from one sample, sequenced in a study of control samples from healthy donors and cancer patients. Repertoires were generated with immunoSEQ multiplex PCR, while TCRdb's copy carries only in-frame clones and drops some. The data show approximately 140,000 clones, roughly 92% seen once. The sequenced material came from blood. The receptors were gathered from a man between 40 and 49 years old in good health.

The chain has TRBV25-1 and TRBJ2-5; either TRBD1 or TRBD2 may supply D (5 bases each). Germline CDR1 and CDR2: MGHDK and SYGVNS. Trimming stripped 3 bases from V and 5 bases from J, with 19 bases between. CDR3 length: 16 amino acids. CDR3 amino acids: CASSEGPSTREETQYF. CDR3 DNA: TGTGCCAGCAGTGAGGGACCGTCGACCCGAGAGGAGACCCAGTACTTC.

This clone was counted a single time. The genes are TRBV6-5 and TRBJ1-2, with D perhaps matching TRBD1 (6 bases). Per the germline V gene, CDR1 is MNHEY and CDR2 is SVGAGI. The CDR3 loop spans 15 amino acids. V lost 5 bases, J lost 5 bases, and 18 bases lay in between. This CDR3 reads CASSPNAQGLYGYTF. CDR3 coding DNA: TGTGCCAGCAGTCCTAATGCTCAGGGGTTGTATGGCTACACCTTC.

The chain is built from TRBV21-1 and TRBJ2-3; the tabulated D call, TRBD2, remains unverified against the DNA. TRBV21-1 is given as a pseudogene. The CDR3 sequence is 16 residues long. CDR3 sequence (DNA): TGTGCCAGCAGCTCCCGGACTAGCGGGAGAACAGATACGCAGTATTTT. Its translation: CASSSRTSGRTDTQYF.

This chain joins TRBV24-1 and TRBJ2-1; TRBD1 agrees at 10 bases. Looked up from germline, CDR1 is KGHDR and CDR2 is SFDVKD. The CDR3 spans 16 residues. V was clipped by 4 bases and J by 6 bases; unmatched bases: 8. CDR3 in DNA: TGTGCCACCAGTGACAGGGACAGGGGCCCGTTCAATGAGCAGTTCTTC. Its translation: CATSDRDRGPFNEQFF.

The V and J genes are TRBV18 and TRBJ1-5; no reliable D call. Trimming stripped 3 bases from V and 6 bases from J, with 9 bases between. The CDR3 runs to 13 residues. Germline values: CDR1 KGHSH, CDR2 LQKENI. CDR3 protein: CASSPDGFQPQHF. CDR3 DNA: TGTGCCAGCTCACCGGACGGGTTTCAGCCCCAGCATTTT.

V gene TRBV6-1 combines with J gene TRBJ2-1, with 11 bases that match TRBD2. The CDR3 extends over 15 amino acids. Germline assignment: CDR1 MNHNS and CDR2 SASEGT. J gave up 10 bases and V 1 base, and 6 bases lay outside the gene matches. CDR3 nucleotides: TGTGCCAGCAGTGAAGGGTCTAGCGGGAGGAAGGAGCAGTTCTTC. Protein: CASSEGSSGRKEQFF.

The chain uses TRBV9 and TRBJ1-4; TRBD1 matches 8 bases. With V trimmed by 3 bases and J by 5 bases, 9 bases remained unmatched. This CDR3 spans 16 amino acids. The germline gives CDR1 SGDLS, CDR2 YYNGEE. CDR3 loop: CASSARGTGPNEKLFF. CDR3 bases: TGTGCCAGCAGCGCCCGCGGGACAGGACCGAATGAAAAACTGTTTTTT.

V and J are TRBV19 and TRBJ1-1, with a weak D call TRBD1 (5 bases). CDR1 is LNHDA and CDR2 is SQIVND in the germline V gene (reference sequence). V shed 3 bases and J shed 5 bases, with 16 bases lying between them. There are 15 residues in the CDR3. The CDR3 bases are TGTGCCAGTAGTATTTTTCGAGGGGTTTTAACTGAAGCTTTCTTT. This sequence encodes CASSIFRGVLTEAFF.

The rearrangement links TRBV18 to TRBJ1-2; D possibly corresponds to TRBD1 (5 bases). V lost 2 bases, J lost 4 bases, and 8 bases lay in between. Germline assignment: CDR1 KGHSH and CDR2 LQKENI. The CDR3 is 13 amino acids. DNA for the CDR3: TGTGCCAGCTCACCATCAGGGACCTATGGCTACACCTTC. Translated: CASSPSGTYGYTF.

This chain connects TRBV19 to TRBJ2-5; no definite D call. With 3 bases removed from V and 2 bases from J, the gap between germline ends came to 4 bases. Germline CDR1 LNHDA, CDR2 SQIVND (reference sequence). The CDR3 is 12 residues long. CDR3 DNA: TGTGCCAGTAGTATGGTTCAAGAGACCCAGTACTTC. Translating gives CASSMVQETQYF.

The chain employs TRBV5-4 and TRBJ2-7, with TRBD1 identical over 9 bases. The V and J ends lost 4 bases and 1 base, in that order; junction bases with no gene match: 6. Per germline, CDR1 SGHNT and CDR2 YYREEE (reference sequence). The CDR3 spans 15 residues. The CDR3 loop reads CASSPVGTGSYEQYF. In DNA, the CDR3 is TGTGCCAGCAGCCCCGTGGGGACAGGGTCCTACGAGCAGTACTTC.

This chain links TRBV18 with TRBJ1-2; no clear D. Trimming shortened V by 0 bases and J by 4 bases, and 15 bases separated the two germline ends. Per germline, CDR1 KGHSH and CDR2 LQKENI. The CDR3 has 16 amino acids. The CDR3 loop is CASSPPVRGPLYGYTF. As DNA, the CDR3 is TGTGCCAGCTCACCACCGGTCCGCGGGCCTCTCTATGGCTACACCTTC.

This clone was seen just once. V and J are TRBV27 and TRBJ1-1, with D unclear. The ends were cut back, 5 bases at V and 0 bases at J, with 13 bases in the middle. Germline CDR1 is MNHEY and CDR2 is SMNVEV (reference sequence). The CDR3 runs 15 residues. In DNA, the CDR3 is TGTGCCAGCAGTCCCCTGGCGGGTTTGAACACTGAAGCTTTCTTT. Amino acids: CASSPLAGLNTEAFF.

The rearrangement joins TRBV27 to TRBJ1-2, with no clear D. CDR3 length equals 15 residues. Deletions cut 4 bases from V and 0 bases from J, with 12 bases between. CDR1 and CDR2 (germline): MNHEY, SMNVEV (reference sequence). This CDR3 is CASSSLGRTNYGYTF. DNA of the CDR3: TGTGCCAGCAGTTCCCTCGGGAGGACTAACTATGGCTACACCTTC.

This clone was detected once. Germline and junction disagree at one end, which may indicate a read error. The chain recombines TRBV6-2 or TRBV6-3 with TRBJ2-4; D could derive from TRBD1 or TRBD2 (5 bases each). Germline V gene data show CDR1 as MNHEY and CDR2 as SVGEGT. The CDR3 has 13 residues. CDR3 in DNA: TGTGCCAGCAGCCCAGGAGGTTTCGGCAGGGCACACTTC. This gives the protein CASSPGGFGRAHF.

The chain joins TRBV5-1 to TRBJ2-7; 7 nucleotides match TRBD1. Germline V lookup: CDR1 SGHRS, CDR2 YFSETQ. The CDR3 sequence is 14 residues long. Trimming at V came to 1 base and at J to 5 bases, leaving 6 bases not matched to a gene. In DNA, the CDR3 is TGCGCCAGCAGCTTGAATTTAGGGGGCCACGAGCAGTACTTC. This codes for CASSLNLGGHEQYF.

The J gene is TRBJ1-1, the V gene TRBV10-1; unclear D gene. Germline loops: CDR1 WNHNN, CDR2 SYGVQD (reference sequence). V was clipped by 6 bases and J by 3 bases, with 14 bases between them. The length of the CDR3 is 14 residues. The CDR3 loop is CASRATLRDTEAFF. DNA for the CDR3: TGCGCCAGCAGGGCGACACTCCGGGACACTGAAGCTTTCTTT.

The genes are TRBV5-1 and TRBJ2-7; TRBD2 matches at 11 bases. The V gene's germline CDR1 is SGHRS and CDR2 YFSETQ. This CDR3 has 16 amino acids. Trimming took 3 bases from V and 5 from J; bases not matched to a gene: 10. In nucleotides, the CDR3 is TGCGCCAGCAGCTCCTATCTAGCGGGAGGTATCAACGAGCAGTACTTC. It yields the protein CASSSYLAGGINEQYF.

V gene TRBV15 combines with J gene TRBJ1-2; 8 nucleotides line up with TRBD1. The ends lost 0 bases at V and 4 bases at J; junction bases unmatched: 10. CDR1 LNHNV and CDR2 YYDKDF come from the germline V gene (reference sequence). This CDR3 has 17 amino acids. The CDR3 nucleotides read TGTGCCACCAGCAGAGATATCGGACAGGGCTCGGGCTATGGCTACACCTTC. As protein: CATSRDIGQGSGYGYTF.

The chain links TRBV28 to TRBJ2-5, with D possibly matching TRBD2 (5 bases). V lost 7 bases and J 4 bases, leaving 16 bases between the germline ends. The CDR3 is made up of 14 amino acids. The germline CDR1 and CDR2 sequences are MDHEN and SYDVKM. CDR3 loop: CASTPSGNGETQYF. Written as DNA, the CDR3 is TGTGCCAGCACCCCCTCGGGGAATGGAGAGACCCAGTACTTC.

CDR3 sequence (DNA): TGTGCCAGTAGTACGACTAGCGGGGCATATTACGCGAACACCGGGGAGCTGTTTTTT. It encodes CASSTTSGAYYANTGELFF. The chain combines TRBV19 with TRBJ2-2, with TRBD2 matching 11 bases. CDR3 length equals 19 residues. V shed 4 bases, J shed 0 bases, and the junction held 10 bases outside the gene matches. Germline V CDR1 and CDR2: LNHDA, SQIVND (reference sequence).

This chain joins TRBV28 and TRBJ2-2; 7 bases match TRBD2. The germline gives CDR1 MDHEN, CDR2 SYDVKM. The CDR3 totals 14 residues. J gave up 5 bases and V 7 bases, and 7 bases lay outside the gene matches. CDR3 loop: CASTPGGETGELFF. The CDR3 nucleotides are TGTGCCAGCACCCCTGGGGGGGAGACCGGGGAGCTGTTTTTT.

The chain recombines TRBV6-2 or TRBV6-3 with TRBJ2-5; D unresolved. Looked up from germline, CDR1 is MNHEY and CDR2 is SVGEGT. The CDR3 has 13 amino acids. V was cut by 0 bases and J by 1 base, with 3 bases left in between. The CDR3 here is CASSYSGQETQYF. DNA for the CDR3: TGTGCCAGCAGTTACTCGGGCCAAGAGACCCAGTACTTC.

This clone was seen a single time. The chain is built from TRBV4-2 and TRBJ1-1, with 8 bases lining up with TRBD1. This CDR3 region has 17 residues. Germline lookup yields CDR1 LGHNA and CDR2 YNFKEQ. V shed 1 base, J shed 5 bases, and the junction held 12 bases outside the gene matches. CDR3 coding DNA: TGTGCCAGCAGCCAAGTAGGGAATGACAGGGGAGAAACTGAAGCTTTCTTT. Encoded protein: CASSQVGNDRGETEAFF.